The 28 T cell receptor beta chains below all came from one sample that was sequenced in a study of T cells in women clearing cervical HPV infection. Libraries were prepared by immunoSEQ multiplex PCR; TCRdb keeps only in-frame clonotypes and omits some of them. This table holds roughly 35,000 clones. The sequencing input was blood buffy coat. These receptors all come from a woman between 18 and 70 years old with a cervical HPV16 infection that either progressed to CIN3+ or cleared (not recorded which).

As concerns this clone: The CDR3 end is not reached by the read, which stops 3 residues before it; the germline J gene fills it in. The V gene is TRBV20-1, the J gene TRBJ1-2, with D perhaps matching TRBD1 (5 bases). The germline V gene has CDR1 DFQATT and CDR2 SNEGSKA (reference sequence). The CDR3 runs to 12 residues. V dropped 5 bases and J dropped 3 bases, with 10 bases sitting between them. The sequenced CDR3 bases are TGCAGTGCTCTAATAGGGGACTATGGC. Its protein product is CSALIGDYG. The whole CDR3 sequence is CSALIGDYGYTF.

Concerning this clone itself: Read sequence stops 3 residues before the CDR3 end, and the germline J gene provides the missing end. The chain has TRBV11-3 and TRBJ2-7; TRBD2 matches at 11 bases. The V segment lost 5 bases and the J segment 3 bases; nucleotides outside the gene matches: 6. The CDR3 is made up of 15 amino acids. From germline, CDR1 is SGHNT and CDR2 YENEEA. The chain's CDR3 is CASSAGTSGLYEQYF. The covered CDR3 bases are TGTGCCAGCAGCGCCGGGACTAGCGGTCTCTACGAG.

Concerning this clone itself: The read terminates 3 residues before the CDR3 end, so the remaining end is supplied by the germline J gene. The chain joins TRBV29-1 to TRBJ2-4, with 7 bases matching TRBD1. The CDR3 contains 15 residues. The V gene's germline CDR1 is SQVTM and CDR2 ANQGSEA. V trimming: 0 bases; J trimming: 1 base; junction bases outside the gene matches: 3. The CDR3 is CSVEDLTGAKNIQYF. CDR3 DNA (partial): TGCAGCGTTGAAGACCTGACAGGGGCCAAAAACATT. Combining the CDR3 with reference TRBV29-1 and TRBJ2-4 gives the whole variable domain SAVISQKPSRDICQRGTSLTIQCQVDSQVTMMFWYRQQPGQSLTLIATANQGSEATYESGFVIDKFPISRPNLTFSTLTVSNMSPEDSSIYLCSVEDLTGAKNIQYFGAGTRLSVL.

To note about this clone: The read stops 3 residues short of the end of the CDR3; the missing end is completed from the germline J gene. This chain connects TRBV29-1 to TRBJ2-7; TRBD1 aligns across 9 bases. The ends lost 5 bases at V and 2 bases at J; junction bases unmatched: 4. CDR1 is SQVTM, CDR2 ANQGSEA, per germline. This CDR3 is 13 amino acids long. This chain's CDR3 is CSVPGQGPYEQYF. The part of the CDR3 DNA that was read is TGCAGCGTTCCTGGACAGGGGCCCTACGAG.

CDR3 region: CASSPQGQGIMVDGYTF. The part of the CDR3 DNA that was read is TGTGCCAGCAGCCCCCAGGGACAGGGGATTATGGTTGATGGC. The V and J genes are TRBV9 and TRBJ1-2, with 10 nucleotides matching TRBD1. With the read ending 3 residues before the CDR3 end, the germline J gene is used to fill in that end. After removal of 4 bases from V and 6 bases from J, the junction contained 15 bases not matched to a gene. Germline V gives CDR1 SGDLS, CDR2 YYNGEE. The CDR3 is 17 residues long.

CDR3 bases read: TGTGCCAGCAGCTTAGGGGGGGGGTACACTGAA. Translated, it gives CASSLGGGYTE. The full CDR3 reads CASSLGGGYTEAFF. This chain connects TRBV7-2 to TRBJ1-1; TRBD1 is a possible D gene (5 bases). The CDR3 extends 3 residues past the end of the read, so its final part is completed from the germline J gene. Germline lookup yields CDR1 SGHTA and CDR2 FQGNSA. The CDR3 length is 14 residues. Deletions cut 1 base from V and 3 bases from J, with 9 bases between.

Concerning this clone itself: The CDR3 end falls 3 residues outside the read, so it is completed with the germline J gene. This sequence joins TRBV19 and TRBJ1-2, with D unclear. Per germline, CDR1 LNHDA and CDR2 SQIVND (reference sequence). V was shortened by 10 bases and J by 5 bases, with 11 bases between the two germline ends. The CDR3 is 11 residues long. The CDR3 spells CATSGLYGYTF. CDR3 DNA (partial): TGTGCCACCTCAGGACTATATGGC.

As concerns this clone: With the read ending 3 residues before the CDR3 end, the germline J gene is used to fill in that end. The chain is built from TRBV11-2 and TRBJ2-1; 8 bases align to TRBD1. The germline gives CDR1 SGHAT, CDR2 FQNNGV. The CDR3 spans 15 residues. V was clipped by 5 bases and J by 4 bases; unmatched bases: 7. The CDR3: CASSKGQGKYNEQFF. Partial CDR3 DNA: TGTGCCAGCAGCAAAGGACAGGGAAAATACAATGAG.

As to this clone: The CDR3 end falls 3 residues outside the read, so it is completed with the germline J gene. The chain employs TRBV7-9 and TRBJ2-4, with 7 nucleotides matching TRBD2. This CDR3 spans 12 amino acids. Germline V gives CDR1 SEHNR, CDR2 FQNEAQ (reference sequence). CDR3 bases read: TGTGCCACTGAAGGGACTAACTATGGT. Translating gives CATEGTNYG. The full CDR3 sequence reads CATEGTNYGQYF. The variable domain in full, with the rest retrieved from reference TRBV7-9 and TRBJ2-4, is DTGVSQNPRHKITKRGQNVTFRCDPISEHNRLYWYRQTLGQGPEFLTYFQNEAQLEKSRLLSDRFSAERPKGSFSTLEIQRTEQGDSAMYLCATEGTNYGQYFGAGTRLSVL.

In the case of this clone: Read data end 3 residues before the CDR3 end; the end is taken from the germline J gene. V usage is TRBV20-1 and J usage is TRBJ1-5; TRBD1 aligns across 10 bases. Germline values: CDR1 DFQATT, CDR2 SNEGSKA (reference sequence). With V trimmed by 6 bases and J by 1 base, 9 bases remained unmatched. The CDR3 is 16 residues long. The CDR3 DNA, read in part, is TGCAGTGCCGGGGGGACAGGGGCACGGAGCAATCAGCCC. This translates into CSAGGTGARSNQP. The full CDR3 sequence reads CSAGGTGARSNQPQHF.

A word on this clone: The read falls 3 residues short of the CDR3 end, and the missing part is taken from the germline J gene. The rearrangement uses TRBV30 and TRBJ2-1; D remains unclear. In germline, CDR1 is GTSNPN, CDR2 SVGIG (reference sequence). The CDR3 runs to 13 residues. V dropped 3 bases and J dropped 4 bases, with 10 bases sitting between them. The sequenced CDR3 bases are TGTGCCTGGAGCCCCGAACTATACAATGAG. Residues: CAWSPELYNE. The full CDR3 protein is CAWSPELYNEQFF.

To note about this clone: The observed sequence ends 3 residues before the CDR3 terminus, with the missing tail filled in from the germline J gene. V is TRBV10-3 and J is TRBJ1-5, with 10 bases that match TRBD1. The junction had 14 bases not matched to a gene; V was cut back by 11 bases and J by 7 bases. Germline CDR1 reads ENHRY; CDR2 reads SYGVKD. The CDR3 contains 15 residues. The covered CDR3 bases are TGTGCCCACAGTGAGTTGGGACAGGGGAAACAGCCC. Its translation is CAHSELGQGKQP. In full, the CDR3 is CAHSELGQGKQPQHF.

This CDR3 is CASGLGLAGYNEQFF. The sequenced part of the CDR3 DNA is TGTGCTAGTGGTTTGGGACTAGCGGGTTACAATGAG. V and J are TRBV12-5 and TRBJ2-1; 10 bases fit TRBD2. The read terminates 3 residues before the CDR3 end, so the remaining end is supplied by the germline J gene. The germline V gene encodes CDR1 LGHNT and CDR2 FRNRAP. CDR3 length: 15 amino acids. Unmatched junction bases numbered 1, after V lost 1 base and J lost 4 bases.

CDR3 DNA, as far as it was read: TGTGCCAGCAGCCAAGAAGGGGCAGCTTCTTCCAGCTCCTACGAG. Residues: CASSQEGAASSSSYE. The full CDR3 is CASSQEGAASSSSYEQYF. The chain couples TRBV4-2 to TRBJ2-7; tentative D call: TRBD1 (5 bases). With the read ending 3 residues before the CDR3 end, the germline J gene is used to fill in that end. The V end was cut by 0 bases, the J end by 0 bases, with 18 bases between. Per germline, CDR1 LGHNA and CDR2 YNFKEQ. This CDR3 spans 18 amino acids.

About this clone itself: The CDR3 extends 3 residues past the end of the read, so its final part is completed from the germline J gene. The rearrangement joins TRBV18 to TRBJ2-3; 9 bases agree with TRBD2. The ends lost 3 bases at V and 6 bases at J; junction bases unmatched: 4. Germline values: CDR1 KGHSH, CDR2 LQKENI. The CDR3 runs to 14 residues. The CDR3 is CASSPRTSDDTQYF. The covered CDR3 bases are TGTGCCAGCTCACCTCGGACTAGCGATGATACG.

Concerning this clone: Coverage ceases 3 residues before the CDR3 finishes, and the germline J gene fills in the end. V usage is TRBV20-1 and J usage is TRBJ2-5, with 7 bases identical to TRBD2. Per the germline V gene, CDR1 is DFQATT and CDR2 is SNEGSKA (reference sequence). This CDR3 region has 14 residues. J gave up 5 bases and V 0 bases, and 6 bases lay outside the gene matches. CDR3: CSARDRTSEETQYF. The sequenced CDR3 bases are TGCAGTGCTAGAGACCGCACTAGCGAGGAGACC.

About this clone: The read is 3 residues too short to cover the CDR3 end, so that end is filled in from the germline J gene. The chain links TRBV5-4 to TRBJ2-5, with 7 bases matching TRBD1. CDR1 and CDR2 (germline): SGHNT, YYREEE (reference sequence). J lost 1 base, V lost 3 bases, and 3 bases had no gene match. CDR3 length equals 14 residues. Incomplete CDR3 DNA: TGTGCCAGCAGCTCGGGACAGTCCCAAGAGACC. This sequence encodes CASSSGQSQET. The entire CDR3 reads CASSSGQSQETQYF.

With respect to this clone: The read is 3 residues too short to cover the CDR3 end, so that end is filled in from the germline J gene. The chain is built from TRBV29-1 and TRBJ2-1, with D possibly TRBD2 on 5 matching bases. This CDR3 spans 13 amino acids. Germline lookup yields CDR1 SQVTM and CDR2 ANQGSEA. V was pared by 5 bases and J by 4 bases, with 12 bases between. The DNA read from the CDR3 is TGCAGCGTTCGGGGTCAGGCGTACAATGAG. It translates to CSVRGQAYNE. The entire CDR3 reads CSVRGQAYNEQFF.

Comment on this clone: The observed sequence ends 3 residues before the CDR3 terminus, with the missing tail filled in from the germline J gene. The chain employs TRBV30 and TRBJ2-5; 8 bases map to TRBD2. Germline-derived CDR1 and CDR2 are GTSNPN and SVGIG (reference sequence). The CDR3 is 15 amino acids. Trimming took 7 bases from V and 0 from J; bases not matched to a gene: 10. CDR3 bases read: TGTGCCTACCGAGGAGGTAGCGGGGACCAAGAGACC. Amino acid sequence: CAYRGGSGDQET. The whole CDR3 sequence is CAYRGGSGDQETQYF.

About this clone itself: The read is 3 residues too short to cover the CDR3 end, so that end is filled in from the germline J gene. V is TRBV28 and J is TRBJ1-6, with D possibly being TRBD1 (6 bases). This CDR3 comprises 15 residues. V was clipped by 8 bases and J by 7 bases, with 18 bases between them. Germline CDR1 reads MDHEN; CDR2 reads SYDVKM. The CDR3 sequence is CASFPTGQTNSPLHF. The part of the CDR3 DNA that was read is TGTGCCAGCTTTCCTACAGGACAGACGAATTCACCC.

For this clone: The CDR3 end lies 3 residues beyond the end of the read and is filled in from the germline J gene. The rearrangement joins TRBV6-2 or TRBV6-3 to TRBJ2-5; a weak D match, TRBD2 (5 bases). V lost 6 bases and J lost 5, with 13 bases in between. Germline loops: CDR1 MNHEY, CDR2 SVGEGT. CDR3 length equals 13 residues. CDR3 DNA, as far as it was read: TGTGCCAGCAGCGGACTGGAGGCGGAGACC. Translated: CASSGLEAET. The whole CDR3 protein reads CASSGLEAETQYF.

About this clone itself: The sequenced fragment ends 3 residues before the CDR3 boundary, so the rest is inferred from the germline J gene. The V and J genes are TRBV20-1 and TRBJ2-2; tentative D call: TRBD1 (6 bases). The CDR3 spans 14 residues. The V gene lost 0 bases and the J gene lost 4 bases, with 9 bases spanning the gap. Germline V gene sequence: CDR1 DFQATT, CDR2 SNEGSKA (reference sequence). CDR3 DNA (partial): TGCAGTGCTAGAGAGGGGGCGGGCACCGGGGAG. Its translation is CSAREGAGTGE. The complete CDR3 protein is CSAREGAGTGELFF.

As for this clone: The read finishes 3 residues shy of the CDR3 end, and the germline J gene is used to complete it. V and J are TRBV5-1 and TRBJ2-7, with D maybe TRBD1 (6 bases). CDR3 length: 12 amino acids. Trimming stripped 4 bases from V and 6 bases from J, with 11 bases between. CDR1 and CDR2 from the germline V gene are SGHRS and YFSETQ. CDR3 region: CASSPGQTEQYF. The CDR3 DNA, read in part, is TGCGCCAGCAGCCCTGGACAGACCGAG.

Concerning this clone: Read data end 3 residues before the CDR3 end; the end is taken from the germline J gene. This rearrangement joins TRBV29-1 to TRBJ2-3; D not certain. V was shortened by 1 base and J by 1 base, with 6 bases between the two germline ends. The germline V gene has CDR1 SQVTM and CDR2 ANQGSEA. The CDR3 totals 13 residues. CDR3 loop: CSVEVPGTDTQYF. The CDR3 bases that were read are TGCAGCGTTGAAGTCCCGGGCACAGATACG.

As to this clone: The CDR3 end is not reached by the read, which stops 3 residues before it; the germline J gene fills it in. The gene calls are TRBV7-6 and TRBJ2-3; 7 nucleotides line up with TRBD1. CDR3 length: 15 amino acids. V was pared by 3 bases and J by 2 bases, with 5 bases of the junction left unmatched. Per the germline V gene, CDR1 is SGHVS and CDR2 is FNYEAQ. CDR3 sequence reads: CASSFFGQATDTQYF. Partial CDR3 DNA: TGTGCCAGCAGCTTCTTCGGACAGGCCACAGATACG. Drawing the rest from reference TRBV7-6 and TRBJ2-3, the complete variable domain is GAGVSQSPRYKVTKRGQDVALRCDPISGHVSLYWYRQALGQGPEFLTYFNYEAQQDKSGLPNDRFSAERPEGSISTLTIQRTEQRDSAMYRCASSFFGQATDTQYFGPGTRLTVL.

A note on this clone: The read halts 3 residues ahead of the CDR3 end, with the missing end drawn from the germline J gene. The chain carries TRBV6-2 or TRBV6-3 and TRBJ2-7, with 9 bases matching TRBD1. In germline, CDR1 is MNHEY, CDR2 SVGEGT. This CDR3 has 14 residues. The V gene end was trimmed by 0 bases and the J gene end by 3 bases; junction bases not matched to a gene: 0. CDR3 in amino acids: CASSYSTGGYEQYF. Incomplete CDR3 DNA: TGTGCCAGCAGTTACTCGACAGGGGGCTACGAG.

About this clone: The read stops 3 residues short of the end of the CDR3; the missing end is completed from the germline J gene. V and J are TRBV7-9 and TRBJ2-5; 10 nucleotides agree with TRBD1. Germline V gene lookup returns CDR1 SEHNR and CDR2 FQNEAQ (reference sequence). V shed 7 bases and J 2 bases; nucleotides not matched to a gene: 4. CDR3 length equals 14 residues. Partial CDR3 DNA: TGTGCCAGCATCCTGGACAGGGGGCAAGAGACC. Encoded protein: CASILDRGQET. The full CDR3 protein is CASILDRGQETQYF.

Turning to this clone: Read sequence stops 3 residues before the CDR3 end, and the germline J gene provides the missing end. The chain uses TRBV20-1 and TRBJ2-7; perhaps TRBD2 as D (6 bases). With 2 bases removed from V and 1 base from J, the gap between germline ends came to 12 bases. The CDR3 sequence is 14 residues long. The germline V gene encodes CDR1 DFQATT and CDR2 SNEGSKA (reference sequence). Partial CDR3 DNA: TGCAGTGCTAGACGGCGGGAAAGGTCCTACGAG. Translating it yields CSARRRERSYE. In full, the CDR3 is CSARRRERSYEQYF.